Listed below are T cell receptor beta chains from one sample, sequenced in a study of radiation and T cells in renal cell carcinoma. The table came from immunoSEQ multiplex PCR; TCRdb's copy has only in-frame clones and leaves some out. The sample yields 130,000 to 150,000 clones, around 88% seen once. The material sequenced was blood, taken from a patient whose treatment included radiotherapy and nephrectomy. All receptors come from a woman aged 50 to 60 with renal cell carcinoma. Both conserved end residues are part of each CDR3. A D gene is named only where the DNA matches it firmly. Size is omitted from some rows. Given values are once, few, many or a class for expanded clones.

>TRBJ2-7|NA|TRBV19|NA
CASSIDHQTATPYEQYF
TGTGCCAGTAGTATAGATCATCAGACAGCGACCCCCTACGAGCAGTACTTC
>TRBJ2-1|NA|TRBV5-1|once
CASSRRNFSSYNEQFF
TGCGCCAGCAGCCGACGGAACTTTAGCTCCTACAATGAGCAGTTCTTC
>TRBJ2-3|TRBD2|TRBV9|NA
CASSVTSGGGGTDTQYF
TGTGCCAGCAGCGTAACTAGCGGGGGGGGTGGCACAGATACGCAGTATTTT
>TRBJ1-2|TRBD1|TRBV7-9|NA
CASSLASGQGRHGYTF
TGTGCCAGCAGCTTAGCGTCCGGACAGGGACGCCATGGCTACACCTTC
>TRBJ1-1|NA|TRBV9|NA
CASSSQGGWRNTEAFF
TGTGCCAGCAGTTCCCAAGGGGGGTGGAGGAACACTGAAGCTTTCTTT
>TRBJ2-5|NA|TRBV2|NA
CASSSGQEQETQYF
TGTGCCAGCAGTTCGGGACAAGAGCAAGAGACCCAGTACTTC
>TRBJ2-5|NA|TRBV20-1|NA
CSVQTVETQYF
TGCAGTGTCCAGACTGTAGAGACCCAGTACTTC
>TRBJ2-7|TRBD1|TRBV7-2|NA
CASSRDRDYEQYF
TGTGCCAGCAGCCGGGACAGAGATTACGAGCAGTACTTC
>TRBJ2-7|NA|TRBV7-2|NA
CASSFKGLGNYEQYF
TGTGCCAGCAGCTTTAAGGGACTCGGGAACTACGAGCAGTACTTC
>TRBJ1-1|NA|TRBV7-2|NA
CASSPAAGARTEAFF
TGTGCCAGCAGCCCCGCTGCGGGGGCGAGAACTGAAGCTTTCTTT
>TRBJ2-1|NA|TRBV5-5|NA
CASSTQGVRSYNEQFF
TGTGCCAGCAGTACACAGGGTGTAAGGTCCTACAATGAGCAGTTCTTC
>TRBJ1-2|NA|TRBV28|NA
CASSLWGAPPNSGFYTF
TGTGCCAGCAGTTTGTGGGGGGCTCCTCCCAACTCGGGTTTCTACACCTTC
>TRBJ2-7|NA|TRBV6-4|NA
CASSRPRTRPTYEQYF
TGTGCCAGCAGTCGTCCCCGGACTCGCCCCACCTACGAGCAGTACTTC
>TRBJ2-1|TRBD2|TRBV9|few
CASSVGTSGDHYNEQFF
TGTGCCAGCAGCGTAGGGACTAGCGGGGACCACTACAATGAGCAGTTCTTC
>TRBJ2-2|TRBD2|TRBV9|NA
CASSVGGAGSTGELFF
TGTGCCAGCAGCGTAGGGGGAGCGGGATCCACCGGGGAGCTGTTTTTT
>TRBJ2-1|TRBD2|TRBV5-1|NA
CASSAGLAGDNEQFF
TGCGCCAGCAGCGCGGGACTAGCGGGGGACAATGAGCAGTTCTTC
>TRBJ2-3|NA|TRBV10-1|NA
CASSQTRTDTQYF
TGCGCCAGCAGTCAAACTAGGACGGATACGCAGTATTTT
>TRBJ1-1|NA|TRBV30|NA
CAWSVRGLDTEAFF
TGTGCCTGGAGTGTACGGGGGTTGGACACTGAAGCTTTCTTT
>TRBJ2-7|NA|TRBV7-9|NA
CASSLIGELSYEQYF
TGTGCCAGCAGCTTAATAGGGGAACTCTCCTACGAGCAGTACTTC
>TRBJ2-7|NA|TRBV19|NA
CASSISSGETYPYEQYF
TGTGCCAGTAGTATTTCGTCTGGGGAGACTTATCCCTACGAGCAGTACTTC
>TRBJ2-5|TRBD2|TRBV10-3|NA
CAISGSGRAGETQYF
TGTGCCATCAGTGGTAGCGGGAGGGCCGGAGAGACCCAGTACTTC
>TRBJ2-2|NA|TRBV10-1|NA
CASSRGTGELFF
TGCGCCAGCAGTCGTGGCACCGGGGAGCTGTTTTTT
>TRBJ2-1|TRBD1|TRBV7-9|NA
CASSLGTGPFWEGQFF
TGTGCCAGCAGCCTGGGGACAGGGCCCTTCTGGGAAGGGCAGTTCTTC
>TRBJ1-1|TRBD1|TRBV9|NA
CASSTQTGGPGFFF
TGTGCCAGCAGCACCCAAACAGGGGGTCCCGGGTTTTTCTTT
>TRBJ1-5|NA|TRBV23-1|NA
CAGVSRGSRKNNQPQHF
TGCGCCGGGGTTAGTAGGGGGTCACGGAAGAACAATCAGCCCCAGCATTTT
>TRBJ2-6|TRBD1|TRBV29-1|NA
CSVYRGSGANVLTF
TGCAGCGTCTACAGGGGGTCTGGGGCCAACGTCCTGACTTTC
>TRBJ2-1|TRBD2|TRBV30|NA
CAWSATSEGEQFF
TGTGCCTGGAGTGCAACTAGCGAAGGTGAGCAGTTCTTC
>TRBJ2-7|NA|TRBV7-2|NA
CASTPWRDSYEQYF
TGTGCCAGCACTCCTTGGAGGGACTCCTACGAGCAGTACTTC
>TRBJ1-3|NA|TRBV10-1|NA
CASSSSGPNTIYF
TGCGCCAGCAGTTCCAGCGGGCCGAACACCATATATTTT
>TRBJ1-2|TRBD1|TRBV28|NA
CASSSLTGPGVNYGYTF
TGTGCCAGCAGTTCGTTGACAGGGCCGGGGGTTAACTATGGCTACACCTTC
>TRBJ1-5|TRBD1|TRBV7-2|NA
CASSSQGAGQPQHF
TGTGCCAGCAGCTCTCAGGGGGCAGGTCAGCCCCAGCATTTT
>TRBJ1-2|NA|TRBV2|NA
CASNRGSHGYTF
TGTGCCAGCAACAGAGGGAGCCATGGCTACACCTTC
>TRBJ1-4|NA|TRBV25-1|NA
CASSNNEKLFF
TGTGCCAGCAGTAATAATGAAAAACTGTTTTTT
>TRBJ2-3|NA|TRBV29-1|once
CSVEDRGPQYF
TGCAGCGTTGAAGATCGGGGACCGCAGTATTTT
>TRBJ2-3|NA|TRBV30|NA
CAWKASATDTQYF
TGTGCCTGGAAGGCTAGCGCCACAGATACGCAGTATTTT
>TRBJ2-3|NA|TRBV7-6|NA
CASSTIPASDTQYF
TGTGCCAGCAGCACAATCCCGGCGTCAGATACGCAGTATTTT
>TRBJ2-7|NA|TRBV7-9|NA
CASSSHLGSYEQYF
TGTGCCAGCAGCTCCCACCTCGGGTCCTACGAGCAGTACTTC
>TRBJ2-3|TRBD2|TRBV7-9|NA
CASSPGTSGGTDTQYF
TGTGCCAGCAGCCCGGGGACTAGCGGAGGCACAGATACGCAGTATTTT
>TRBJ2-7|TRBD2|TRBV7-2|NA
CASSFAGLAEGEVGEQYF
TGTGCCAGCAGCTTTGCCGGACTAGCGGAAGGGGAAGTTGGCGAGCAGTACTTC
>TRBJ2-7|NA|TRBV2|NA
CASSYGRGGYEQYF
TGTGCCAGCAGTTACGGACGGGGTGGGTACGAGCAGTACTTC
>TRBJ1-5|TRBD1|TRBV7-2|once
CASSPGPGQGNGQPQHF
TGTGCCAGCAGTCCAGGTCCTGGACAGGGGAACGGTCAGCCCCAGCATTTT
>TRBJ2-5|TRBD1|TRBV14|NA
CASSLGTGETQYF
TGTGCCAGCAGCCTCGGGACAGGGGAGACCCAGTACTTC
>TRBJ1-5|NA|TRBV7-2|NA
CASSRAGGNQPQHF
TGTGCCAGCAGTCGCGCAGGGGGCAATCAGCCCCAGCATTTT
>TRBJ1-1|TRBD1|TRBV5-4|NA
CASSAPGQGARVMNTEAFF
TGTGCCAGCAGCGCGCCGGGACAGGGGGCGCGGGTAATGAACACTGAAGCTTTCTTT
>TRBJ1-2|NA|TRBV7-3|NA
CASSLYGNYGYTF
TGTGCCAGCAGTCTATACGGCAACTATGGCTACACCTTC
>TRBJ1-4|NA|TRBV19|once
CASSISREVGKLFF
TGTGCCAGTAGTATCAGCCGCGAAGTTGGAAAACTGTTTTTT
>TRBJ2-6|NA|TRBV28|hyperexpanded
CASSVDSSSSGANVLTF
TGTGCCAGCAGTGTGGACAGTAGCTCCTCTGGGGCCAACGTCCTGACTTTC
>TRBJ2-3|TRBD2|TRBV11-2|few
CASSRETSDLTDTQYF
TGTGCCAGCAGCCGAGAGACTAGCGACCTCACAGATACGCAGTATTTT
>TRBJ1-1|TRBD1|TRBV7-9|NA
CASRPRQGSPSYTEAFF
TGTGCCAGCAGACCCCGACAGGGATCCCCCAGTTACACTGAAGCTTTCTTT